One sample yielded the 10 T cell receptor beta chains listed below, sequenced in a study of blood T cell repertoires in COVID-19. TCRdb's table, derived via immunoSEQ multiplex PCR, lists solely in-frame clones and lacks some. The sample consists of 310,000 or so clones, about 88% of them appearing once. Sequenced input: peripheral blood. The source of these receptors is a man aged 65-85 years with acute or convalescent COVID-19.

This sequence joins TRBV6-4 and TRBJ2-5, with D maybe TRBD2 (6 bases). The CDR3 runs 15 residues. Germline values: CDR1 MRHNA, CDR2 SNTAGT. With 4 bases removed from V and 1 base from J, the gap between germline ends came to 13 bases. The CDR3 coding sequence is TGTGCCAGCAGTGTTAGAAGGGACTTCCAAGAGACCCAGTACTTC. This translates into CASSVRRDFQETQYF.

The J gene is TRBJ2-2, the V gene TRBV30; TRBD2 might be the D (5 bases). The CDR3 consists of 14 residues. Germline CDR1 reads GTSNPN; CDR2 reads SVGIG (reference sequence). V was pared by 1 base and J by 5 bases, with 11 bases between. The CDR3 loop reads CAWSGEQRTGELFF. In DNA form, the CDR3 reads TGTGCCTGGAGTGGGGAACAGCGGACCGGGGAGCTGTTTTTT. Drawing the rest from reference TRBV30 and TRBJ2-2, the complete variable domain is SQTIHQWPATLVQPVGSPLSLECTVEGTSNPNLYWYRQAAGRGLQLLFYSVGIGQISSEVPQNLSASRPQDRQFILSSKKLLLSDSGFYLCAWSGEQRTGELFFGEGSRLTVL.

The chain couples TRBV2 to TRBJ2-1; 13 bases align to TRBD2. The CDR3 spans 16 residues. The trim removed 6 bases at V and 9 bases at J, leaving 11 bases unmatched. Germline CDR1 and CDR2: SNHLY and FYNNEI. DNA for the CDR3: TGTGCCAGCAGCCCATTGACTAGCGGGAGGAACGTTGAGCAGTTCTTC. Amino acids: CASSPLTSGRNVEQFF.

The chain carries TRBV28 and TRBJ1-5; 7 bases match TRBD1. V shed 7 bases and J 3 bases; nucleotides not matched to a gene: 12. Germline V gene data show CDR1 as MDHEN and CDR2 as SYDVKM. The CDR3 sequence is 16 residues long. In DNA, the CDR3 is TGTGCCAGCACTGCCGGGAACAGGGGCCCCAATCAGCCCCAGCATTTT. Amino acid sequence: CASTAGNRGPNQPQHF.

This chain connects TRBV3-1 (or the pseudogene TRBV3-2) to TRBJ1-3; 8 bases align to TRBD1. The CDR3 extends over 15 amino acids. V shed 1 base, J shed 4 bases, and the junction held 3 bases outside the gene matches. The germline V gene encodes CDR1 LGHDT and CDR2 YNNKEL (reference sequence). CDR3 coding DNA: TGTGCCAGCAGCCAAGTATGGACAGGGGGAAACACCATATATTTT. Residues: CASSQVWTGGNTIYF.

The chain carries TRBV7-2 and TRBJ2-3; D is uncertain. The CDR3 loop spans 13 amino acids. V was pared by 1 base and J by 10 bases, with 12 bases between. Per the germline V gene, CDR1 is SGHTA and CDR2 is FQGNSA. The CDR3 is CASSLVAEMAQYF. As DNA, the CDR3 is TGTGCCAGCAGCTTAGTTGCGGAGATGGCGCAGTATTTT. Full variable domain (missing parts from reference TRBV7-2 and TRBJ2-3): GAGVSQSPSNKVTEKGKDVELRCDPISGHTALYWYRQSLGQGLEFLIYFQGNSAPDKSGLPSDRFSAERTGGSVSTLTIQRTQQEDSAVYLCASSLVAEMAQYFGPGTRLTVL.

The chain joins TRBV28 to TRBJ1-6; 7 bases are a match to TRBD1. This CDR3 region has 13 residues. Germline assignment: CDR1 MDHEN and CDR2 SYDVKM. Trimming removed 9 bases from V and 10 bases from J; junction bases left unmatched: 9. The CDR3 is CASGRQGRSPLHF. In DNA form, the CDR3 reads TGTGCCAGTGGGAGACAGGGTAGGTCACCCCTCCACTTT.

The chain recombines TRBV28 with TRBJ2-3, with 10 bases matching TRBD2. V trimming: 3 bases; J trimming: 1 base; junction bases outside the gene matches: 4. The CDR3 has 16 residues. The germline V gene has CDR1 MDHEN and CDR2 SYDVKM. The CDR3 nucleotides read TGTGCCAGCAGTTTTCCTAGCGGGGGAGGCACAGATACGCAGTATTTT. Translation: CASSFPSGGGTDTQYF.

About this clone: Within the sample, other DNA sequences also encode this same CDR3. The chain recombines TRBV6-5 with TRBJ1-1; D call uncertain. From germline, CDR1 is MNHEY and CDR2 SVGAGI. This CDR3 comprises 13 residues. Trimming cost V 2 bases and J 1 base, with 5 bases left between them. This chain's CDR3 is CASSYGRNTEAFF. For the CDR3, the DNA is TGTGCCAGCAGTTACGGGCGGAACACTGAAGCTTTCTTT.

The chain links TRBV28 to TRBJ2-7; 11 nucleotides align to TRBD2. Germline CDR1 and CDR2: MDHEN and SYDVKM. This CDR3 region has 15 residues. Trimming took 6 bases from V and 3 from J; bases not matched to a gene: 7. CDR3 amino acids: CASRFSGGANYEQYF. The CDR3 nucleotides are TGTGCCAGCAGGTTTAGCGGGGGGGCGAACTACGAGCAGTACTTC.